Listed below are T cell receptor beta chains from one sample, sequenced in a study of OX40 agonist ivuxolimab in advanced cancers. Assay: immunoSEQ multiplex PCR; the TCRdb copy retains only in-frame clones and omits some. The sample contains 25,000 to 30,000 clones, about 82% of which appear only once. Sequenced material: CD4+ or CD8+ T cells sorted from blood, taken in a trial of the OX40 agonist ivuxolimab. The receptor source for this set is an adult with an advanced solid tumor such as melanoma, head and neck, liver or kidney cancer. CDR3s include the opening cysteine and the closing phenylalanine or tryptophan. A D gene is named only where the DNA matches it firmly. Clone size appears in some rows only: once, few, many, or a class for an expanded clone.

>NA|TRBJ2-3|TRBD2|TRBV7-8
TGTGCCAGCAGCCGAACCGGGCGGGAGAGCACAGATACGCAGTATTTT
CASSRTGRESTDTQYF
>NA|TRBJ2-3|NA|TRBV30
TGTGCCTGGAGCGCGGACCACACAGATACGCAGTATTTT
CAWSADHTDTQYF
>NA|TRBJ1-5|NA|TRBV13
TGTGCCAGCAGCTTAGGGCGGCGCAATCAGCCCCAGCATTTT
CASSLGRRNQPQHF
>few|TRBJ2-3|TRBD2|TRBV7-3
TGTGCCAGCAGCTTCTCGCGGGGGGAGGTGAATTTT
CASSFSRGEVNF
>few|TRBJ1-1|NA|TRBV5-1
TGCGCCAGCAGCGTTCCCACGGAGAACACTGAAGCTTTCTTT
CASSVPTENTEAFF
>NA|TRBJ2-7|TRBD1|TRBV6-5
TGTGCCACGACAGGGTCCTACGAGCAGTACTTC
CATTGSYEQYF
>NA|TRBJ2-2|TRBD2|TRBV10-2
TGCGCCAGCAGGGGGACTAGTCCCGGGGAGCTGTTTTTT
CASRGTSPGELFF
>NA|TRBJ1-1|TRBD1|TRBV5-6
TGTGCCAGCAGATGGACAGGGAACACTGAAGCTTTCTTT
CASRWTGNTEAFF
>NA|TRBJ2-5|TRBD2|TRBV4-2
TGTGCCAGCAGCCAAGGCGGGGGGCAGTACTTC
CASSQGGGQYF
>NA|TRBJ2-3|TRBD2|TRBV4-1
TGCGCCAGCAGCCAAGGACTAGCGGGCGGAAATACGCAGTATTTT
CASSQGLAGGNTQYF
>NA|TRBJ1-1|TRBD1|TRBV19
TGTGCCAGTGCCGCCGGGACAGGCACTGAAGCTTTCTTT
CASAAGTGTEAFF
>once|TRBJ1-1|NA|TRBV28
TGTGCCAGCAGTTTAGTCGTTGGGGTCCCGAACACTGAAGCTTTCTTT
CASSLVVGVPNTEAFF
>NA|TRBJ2-3|NA|TRBV19
TGTGCCAGTAGTATCTCCCGCACAGATACGCAGTATTTT
CASSISRTDTQYF
>NA|TRBJ2-3|NA|TRBV27
TGTGCCAGCAGCCCGGCGACAGTTAGCACAGATACGCAGTATTTT
CASSPATVSTDTQYF
>NA|TRBJ1-1|TRBD1|TRBV4-1
TGCGCCAGCAGCCAAGACCACAGGGGGTTGGAGACTTTCTTT
CASSQDHRGLETFF
>NA|TRBJ2-5|NA|TRBV7-6
TGTGCCAGCAGCCCGGGGAGTTACCAGTACTTC
CASSPGSYQYF
>NA|TRBJ2-3|TRBD2|TRBV11-2
TGTGCCAGCAGCCTGGGGACTAGCGGAACTTCTCACACAGATACGCAGTATTTT
CASSLGTSGTSHTDTQYF
>NA|TRBJ2-7|TRBD1|TRBV27
TGTGCCAGCAGTCTGGGACAGGGGGCTGCGTACGAGCAGTACTTC
CASSLGQGAAYEQYF
>NA|TRBJ2-5|TRBD2|TRBV11-3
TGTGCCAGCAGCCCCGGGACTAGCGCGAACCAAGAGACCCAGTACTTC
CASSPGTSANQETQYF
>few|TRBJ1-1|TRBD1|TRBV4-1
TGCGCCAGCAGCCTCGGGACAGGGGCGGGCACTGAAGCTTTCTTT
CASSLGTGAGTEAFF
>NA|TRBJ1-3|TRBD1|TRBV6-6
TGTGCCAGCAGTTCAGGGGGCAAGGACACCATATATTTT
CASSSGGKDTIYF
>few|TRBJ2-1|TRBD2|TRBV11-3
TGTGCCAGCAGCGACAGGACTAGCGGATCCTACAATGAGCAGTTCTTC
CASSDRTSGSYNEQFF
>NA|TRBJ2-3|TRBD2|TRBV6-4
TGTGCCAGCAGTCAAGCGGGAGTGGAGTCAGATACGCAGTATTTT
CASSQAGVESDTQYF
>NA|TRBJ2-7|TRBD2|TRBV9
TGTGCCAGCAGCGCCGAGGGGACTAGCGGGTCAGGAGGGATCTCCTACGAGCAGTACTTC
CASSAEGTSGSGGISYEQYF
>NA|TRBJ2-5|NA|TRBV9
TGTGCCAGCAGCGTGGCGGCTGAGACCCAGTACTTC
CASSVAAETQYF
>NA|TRBJ1-5|NA|TRBV27
TGTGCCAGCAGTTCCCCAGGGTTTAATCAGCCCCAGCATTTT
CASSSPGFNQPQHF
>NA|TRBJ2-7|TRBD2|TRBV7-2
TGTGCCAGCAGCCTAATAGGACTAGCGGGAGGCGAGCAGTACTTC
CASSLIGLAGGEQYF
>NA|TRBJ2-7|NA|TRBV10-3
TGTGCCTACGGAGGGGCCTACGAGCAGTACTTC
CAYGGAYEQYF
>few|TRBJ1-2|TRBD1|TRBV13
TGTGCCAGCAGCCTACGGGACGGAGGGGGCAATGGCTACACCTTC
CASSLRDGGGNGYTF
>NA|TRBJ1-1|NA|TRBV6-6
TGTGCCAGCAGTTACGGGGGGGAGAACACTGAAGCTTTCTTT
CASSYGGENTEAFF
>NA|TRBJ1-5|NA|TRBV19
TGTGCCAGTAGTATAGTCGGTGGGAGCAATCAGCCCCAGCATTTT
CASSIVGGSNQPQHF
>NA|TRBJ2-5|NA|TRBV19
TGTGCCAGTAGTATGGTCGCGGACAACCAAGAGACCCAGTACTTC
CASSMVADNQETQYF
>NA|TRBJ2-1|NA|TRBV27
TGTGCCAGCAGTTTACTATCCTCTAGGAGAAAATCCTACAATGAGCAGTTCTTC
CASSLLSSRRKSYNEQFF
>NA|TRBJ1-1|NA|TRBV6-5
TGTGCCAGCAGTCCCGGCGGGGAGGTCGCTTTCTTT
CASSPGGEVAFF
>NA|TRBJ2-1|NA|TRBV19
TGTGCCAGTAGTATAGGAGGGTACGGCACCAATGAGCAGTTCTTC
CASSIGGYGTNEQFF
>NA|TRBJ1-4|NA|TRBV30
TGTGCCTGGAGTGTAGGGATAGGTGAAAAACTGTTTTTT
CAWSVGIGEKLFF
>NA|TRBJ2-5|TRBD1|TRBV7-2
TGTGCCAGCAGCTTGGGGACAGGGGGGAGACAAGAGACCCAGTACTTC
CASSLGTGGRQETQYF
>NA|TRBJ1-5|TRBD1|TRBV15
TGTGCCACCAGCGGGGGGGGGACAGAGGGGCGGCATCAGCCCCAGCATTTT
CATSGGGTEGRHQPQHF
>once|TRBJ1-2|TRBD1|TRBV5-6
TGTGCCAGCAGCTTGGCAGGGACAGGGATTTCCAACTATGGCTACACCTTC
CASSLAGTGISNYGYTF
>NA|TRBJ1-2|NA|TRBV2
TGTGCCAGCAGTGAGAGGGCATTCGGGGGCTACACCTTC
CASSERAFGGYTF
>once|TRBJ1-2|NA|TRBV27
TGTGCCAGCAGTTCCTCAGGGATAGTAGGTGGCTACACCTTC
CASSSSGIVGGYTF
>NA|TRBJ1-5|NA|TRBV27
TGTGCCAGCAGTTTCACCGTGGCTCAGCCCCAGCATTTT
CASSFTVAQPQHF